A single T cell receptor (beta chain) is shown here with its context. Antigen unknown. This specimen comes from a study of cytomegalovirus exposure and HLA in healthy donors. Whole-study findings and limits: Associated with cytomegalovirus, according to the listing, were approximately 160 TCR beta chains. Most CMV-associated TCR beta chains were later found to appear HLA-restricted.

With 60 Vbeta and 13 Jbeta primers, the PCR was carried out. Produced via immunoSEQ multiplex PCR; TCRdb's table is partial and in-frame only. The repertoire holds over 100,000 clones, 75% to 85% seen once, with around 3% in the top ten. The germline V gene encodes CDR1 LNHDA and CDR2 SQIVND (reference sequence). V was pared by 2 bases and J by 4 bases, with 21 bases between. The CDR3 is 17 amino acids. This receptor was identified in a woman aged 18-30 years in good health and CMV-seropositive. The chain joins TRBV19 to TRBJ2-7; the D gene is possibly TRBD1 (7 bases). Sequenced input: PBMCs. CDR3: CASSITLLRRGDYEQYF. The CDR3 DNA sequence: TGTGCCAGTAGTATAACCCTTCTCCGCAGGGGGGATTACGAGCAGTACTTC.